The 5 T cell receptor beta chains below were found in one sample sequenced in a study of immune evolution from preneoplasia to lung adenocarcinoma. Profiling relied on immunoSEQ multiplex PCR, and the TCRdb table lists in-frame clones only, not all of them. Among under 45,000 clones listed, around 79% were seen once. The sequenced sample consisted of FFPE invasive lung adenocarcinoma tissue. Receptors were obtained from a person between 60 and 70 years old with lung adenocarcinoma.

The gene calls are TRBV25-1 and TRBJ2-7; 8 bases match TRBD2. The ends lost 1 base at V and 4 bases at J; junction bases unmatched: 6. CDR1 and CDR2 from the germline V gene are MGHDK and SYGVNS. The CDR3 is 15 amino acids. DNA of the CDR3: TGTGCCAGCAGTGAATCCCTAGCGGGCATGTACGAGCAGTACTTC. This sequence encodes CASSESLAGMYEQYF.

The chain recombines TRBV6-6 with TRBJ1-1; 7 nucleotides align to TRBD1. Germline CDR1 MNHNY, CDR2 SVGAGI (reference sequence). V gave up 2 bases and J gave up 1 base; unmatched junction bases: 1. This CDR3 contains 14 residues. The CDR3 DNA reads as TGTGCCAGCAGTTACGGGGACAGGAACACTGAAGCTTTCTTT. It codes for CASSYGDRNTEAFF.

The chain uses TRBV25-1 and TRBJ2-7; 8 bases line up with TRBD1. The CDR3 covers 15 residues. The ends lost 4 bases at V and 6 bases at J; junction bases unmatched: 11. The germline gives CDR1 MGHDK, CDR2 SYGVNS. Written as DNA, the CDR3 is TGTGCCAGCAGTGCCTTTGACAGGGGCGTCTTCGAGCAGTACTTC. This codes for CASSAFDRGVFEQYF.

The chain joins TRBV15 to TRBJ2-3; 7 nucleotides match TRBD1. CDR1 and CDR2 (germline): LNHNV, YYDKDF (reference sequence). CDR3 size: 15 residues. Trimming took 2 bases from V and 2 from J; bases not matched to a gene: 4. CDR3: CATSRWTGYTDTQYF. The CDR3 DNA reads TGTGCCACCAGCAGATGGACAGGCTACACAGATACGCAGTATTTT.

The chain uses TRBV21-1 and TRBJ2-7; the table's D call TRBD2 went unverified against the DNA. TRBV21-1 is a known pseudogene. This CDR3 comprises 14 residues. DNA for the CDR3: TGTGCCAGCAGCAAGCCTAGCGGGAGCTGCGAGCAGTACTTC. Its translation is CASSKPSGSCEQYF.